A selection of T cell receptor beta chains follows, all from one sample in a study of blood T cell repertoires in COVID-19. The assay was immunoSEQ multiplex PCR, and TCRdb's table has in-frame clones only and misses some. In the table there are roughly 320,000 clones, 85% to 90% of which are singletons. The sample taken for sequencing was peripheral blood. The source of these receptors is a woman aged 45-60 years with COVID-19, enrolled during active disease. CDR3s include the opening cysteine and the closing phenylalanine or tryptophan. D genes are given only for firm matches. Clone size is stated in some rows and not others, as once, few, many or a class when expanded.

v_call: TRBV19
j_call: TRBJ2-6
d_call: TRBD1
clone_size: .
cdr3_nt: TGTGCCAGTAGTAAGGGACAGGGAGAGGCTGGGGCCAACGTCCTGACTTTC
cdr3_aa: CASSKGQGEAGANVLTF

v_call: TRBV19
j_call: TRBJ1-5
d_call: TRBD1
clone_size: .
cdr3_nt: TGTGCCACCTCGGACAGGAGAGTCGGGAGGCCCCAGCATTTT
cdr3_aa: CATSDRRVGRPQHF

v_call: TRBV13
j_call: TRBJ2-2
d_call: .
clone_size: .
cdr3_nt: TGTGCCAGCAGCCCTATCCCTAGAGGGAGCGGCGGGGAGCTGTTTTTT
cdr3_aa: CASSPIPRGSGGELFF

v_call: TRBV3-1/TRBV3-2
j_call: TRBJ1-1
d_call: .
clone_size: .
cdr3_nt: TGTGCCAGCAGCCACGGGACATCGAACACTGAAGCTTTCTTT
cdr3_aa: CASSHGTSNTEAFF

v_call: TRBV11-1
j_call: TRBJ1-6
d_call: .
clone_size: few
cdr3_nt: TGTGCCAGCAGCTCCCCGGGGAATTCACCCCTCCACTTT
cdr3_aa: CASSSPGNSPLHF

v_call: TRBV7-6
j_call: TRBJ2-7
d_call: .
clone_size: .
cdr3_nt: TGTGCCAGCAGCTTAGGGGGGAGGGGGGCGACCTACGAGCAGTACTTC
cdr3_aa: CASSLGGRGATYEQYF

v_call: TRBV5-1
j_call: TRBJ1-5
d_call: .
clone_size: .
cdr3_nt: TGCGCCAGCAGCTTGGAAACAGGCTACGGGCAGCCCCAGCATTTT
cdr3_aa: CASSLETGYGQPQHF

v_call: TRBV7-2
j_call: TRBJ1-1
d_call: .
clone_size: .
cdr3_nt: TGTGCCAGCAGCAAACAGGGTAACACTGAAGCTTTCTTT
cdr3_aa: CASSKQGNTEAFF

v_call: TRBV27
j_call: TRBJ1-3
d_call: .
clone_size: .
cdr3_nt: TGTGCCAGCAGTTTAACAGGGATCTCTGGAAACACCATATATTTT
cdr3_aa: CASSLTGISGNTIYF

v_call: TRBV5-1
j_call: TRBJ2-3
d_call: .
clone_size: .
cdr3_nt: TGCGCCAGCAGCTTGGCTTCCGGGACACCTCTTCATACGCAGTATTTT
cdr3_aa: CASSLASGTPLHTQYF

v_call: TRBV4-1
j_call: TRBJ2-3
d_call: .
clone_size: .
cdr3_nt: TGCGCCAGCAGCCAAGTGTTCGGCACACGGACTAGCACAGATACGCAGTATTTT
cdr3_aa: CASSQVFGTRTSTDTQYF

v_call: TRBV2
j_call: TRBJ1-2
d_call: TRBD1
clone_size: .
cdr3_nt: TGTGCCAGCGGGACAGGGGAGGGTGGCTACACCTTC
cdr3_aa: CASGTGEGGYTF

v_call: TRBV20-1
j_call: TRBJ1-2
d_call: .
clone_size: .
cdr3_nt: TGCAGTGCCAGTCGGGAGGGATTAAACTATGGCTACACCTTC
cdr3_aa: CSASREGLNYGYTF

v_call: TRBV24-1
j_call: TRBJ1-5
d_call: .
clone_size: .
cdr3_nt: TGTGCCACCAGTGGGGCTGGTAGCAATCAGCCCCAGCATTTT
cdr3_aa: CATSGAGSNQPQHF

v_call: TRBV5-5
j_call: TRBJ2-2
d_call: TRBD2
clone_size: .
cdr3_nt: TGTGCCAGCAGAGGGACTAACATATATGCCGGGGAGCTGTTTTTT
cdr3_aa: CASRGTNIYAGELFF

v_call: TRBV27
j_call: TRBJ2-7
d_call: .
clone_size: .
cdr3_nt: TGTGCCAGCAGTTTAGCGGGGCTAAACTACGAGCAGTACTTC
cdr3_aa: CASSLAGLNYEQYF

v_call: TRBV5-6
j_call: TRBJ1-1
d_call: TRBD1
clone_size: .
cdr3_nt: TGTGCCAGCAGCTTCGCCTCCGGGACAGAGAACACTGAAGCTTTCTTT
cdr3_aa: CASSFASGTENTEAFF